The 24 T cell receptor beta chains presented below share a single source sample, sequenced in a study of spatial heterogeneity in lung cancer. TCRdb recomputed calls from the 5' RACE reads with MiXCR, one row per CDR3 protein. The sample has 50,000 to 65,000 distinct CDR3 sequences; less than 10% are singletons. Time point noted: sample taken at primary tumor resection. Unsorted whole RNA samples from tumor, nontumor lung or frozen PBMC were sequenced. The sequencing used PBMCs, collected at surgery. These receptor sequences come from a female donor with early-stage non-small cell lung cancer.

This clonotype has just a few counts. CDR3 residues: CASSLPQERGAQETQYF. CDR3 bases: TGTGCCAGCAGCTTACCTCAAGAGCGGGGGGCGCAAGAGACCCAGTACTTC. This rearrangement joins TRBV7-3 to TRBJ2-5; 9 bases match TRBD2. Unmatched junction bases numbered 9, after V lost 2 bases and J lost 2 bases. There are 17 residues in the CDR3. Germline assignment: CDR1 SGHTA and CDR2 FQGTGA.

A few counts support this clonotype. This chain uses TRBV9 with TRBJ1-6, with 9 bases that match TRBD1. J gave up 7 bases and V 2 bases, and 13 bases lay outside the gene matches. Germline CDR1 reads SGDLS; CDR2 reads YYNGEE. The CDR3 is 18 amino acids. The CDR3 loop is CASSVATGTGLGNSPLHF. CDR3 bases: TGTGCCAGCAGCGTGGCAACCGGGACAGGGCTTGGGAATTCACCCCTCCACTTT.

This chain links TRBV18 with TRBJ1-6; 9 bases match TRBD1. The germline gives CDR1 KGHSH, CDR2 LQKENI. V shed 3 bases and J 9 bases; nucleotides not matched to a gene: 6. The CDR3 totals 15 residues. The CDR3 bases are TGTGCCAGCTCACCTGAACAGGGGGCTAGTTCACCCCTCCACTTT. This translates into CASSPEQGASSPLHF. Full variable domain (rest looked up from reference TRBV18 and TRBJ1-6): NAGVMQNPRHLVRRRGQEARLRCSPMKGHSHVYWYRQLPEEGLKFMVYLQKENIIDESGMPKERFSAEFPKEGPSILRIQQVVRGDSAAYFCASSPEQGASSPLHFGNGTRLTVT.

Only a few counts were recorded for this clonotype. This chain links TRBV24-1 with TRBJ1-2, with D unresolved. Looked up from germline, CDR1 is KGHDR and CDR2 is SFDVKD. Trimming pared 3 bases from V and 6 bases from J, leaving 7 bases between. This CDR3 contains 12 residues. CDR3 amino acids: CATSDEVDGYTF. The CDR3 DNA reads as TGTGCCACCAGTGATGAGGTTGATGGCTACACCTTC.

The table lists this clonotype with a few counts. The CDR3 DNA is TGTGCCAGCAGTTCCCCAAAAGTGGGTAACGAGCAGTACTTC. This sequence encodes CASSSPKVGNEQYF. J is TRBJ2-7 and V is TRBV6-5; D ambiguous. CDR1 and CDR2 from the germline V gene are MNHEY and SVGAGI. V was shortened by 4 bases and J by 5 bases, with 15 bases between the two germline ends. The CDR3 is 14 residues long.

This clonotype has a handful of counts. This chain joins TRBV6-1 and TRBJ1-6; D is ambiguous. V shed 4 bases and J shed 0 bases, with 10 bases lying between them. Germline CDR1 is MNHNS and CDR2 is SASEGT. There are 16 residues in the CDR3. CDR3 loop: CASSVQAGSYNSPLHF. The CDR3 bases are TGTGCCAGCAGTGTCCAGGCCGGCTCCTATAATTCACCCCTCCACTTT.

The rearrangement links TRBV20-1 to TRBJ1-1; TRBD1 matches at 8 bases. Germline-derived CDR1 and CDR2 are DFQATT and SNEGSKA (reference sequence). After removal of 1 base from V and 5 bases from J, the junction contained 6 bases not matched to a gene. The CDR3 sequence is 14 residues long. The CDR3 bases are TGCAGTGCTAGAGTGACAGGGGTACTTACTGAAGCTTTCTTT. Translation: CSARVTGVLTEAFF.

Of note for this clonotype: A much larger clone is a single base away; this may be a read error. This chain uses TRBV2 with TRBJ1-2; the match to TRBD1 covers 10 bases. This CDR3 is 14 amino acids long. CDR1 SNHLY and CDR2 FYNNEI come from the germline V gene. In DNA, the CDR3 is TGTGTCAGCAGTCGGGACAGGGGAATCTATGGCTACACCTTC. It codes for CVSSRDRGIYGYTF.

V and J are TRBV10-3 and TRBJ1-2; 8 positions agree with TRBD1. The CDR3 runs 15 residues. The germline CDR1 and CDR2 sequences are ENHRY and SYGVKD. Losses at the gene ends were 4 bases for V and 6 bases for J; bases not matched to a gene: 10. The CDR3 reads CAISVNQGATDGYTF. The DNA of the CDR3 is TGTGCCATCAGTGTCAATCAGGGGGCTACCGATGGCTACACCTTC.

This chain links TRBV12-3 or TRBV12-4 with TRBJ2-1, with D tentatively TRBD2 (6 bases). Trimming left V 0 bases short and J 0 bases short, with 12 bases between. The CDR3 is made up of 17 amino acids. The CDR3 DNA reads as TGTGCCAGCAGTTTAGCGGTACTGGGACTCTCCTACAATGAGCAGTTCTTC. It yields the protein CASSLAVLGLSYNEQFF.

This clonotype was observed a handful of times. The chain links TRBV7-6 to TRBJ1-6; D remains ambiguous. CDR1 and CDR2 (germline): SGHVS, FNYEAQ. This CDR3 comprises 12 residues. The germline V and J ends were trimmed by 1 base and 10 bases, with 5 bases remaining between them. The CDR3 DNA reads TGTGCCAGCAGCTTAGTCGCCTCACCCCTCCACTTT. It codes for CASSLVASPLHF. Supplemented by reference TRBV7-6 and TRBJ1-6, the full variable domain reads GAGVSQSPRYKVTKRGQDVALRCDPISGHVSLYWYRQALGQGPEFLTYFNYEAQQDKSGLPNDRFSAERPEGSISTLTIQRTEQRDSAMYRCASSLVASPLHFGNGTRLTVT.

This clonotype came up a few times. The CDR3 DNA sequence: TGTGCCAGCAGTTACCTGGACAGGGACTTTCGCTACACCTTC. This sequence encodes CASSYLDRDFRYTF. V gene TRBV6-5 combines with J gene TRBJ1-2; 8 nucleotides line up with TRBD1. The CDR3 consists of 14 residues. Trimming took 2 bases from V and 9 from J; bases not matched to a gene: 8. Germline CDR1 is MNHEY and CDR2 is SVGAGI.

A remark on this clonotype: One base away lies a much larger clone, so this may be a sequencing read error. The CDR3 DNA reads TGTGCCAGCAGCTGGAGAGGGGGAGGCAACACTCAGTACTTC. It encodes CASSWRGGGNTQYF. The chain uses TRBV7-2 and TRBJ2-4; D is tentatively TRBD1 or TRBD2 (6 bases each). The CDR3 runs 14 residues. CDR1 and CDR2 from the germline V gene are SGHTA and FQGNSA.

There are a few counts of this clonotype. The V and J genes are TRBV20-1 and TRBJ2-3; 12 positions agree with TRBD1. From germline, CDR1 is DFQATT and CDR2 SNEGSKA (reference sequence). Trimming cost V 4 bases and J 5 bases; bases outside gene matches: 7. CDR3 length: 15 amino acids. This chain's CDR3 is CSATRGQGARDTQYF. In DNA, the CDR3 is TGCAGTGCTACGAGGGGACAGGGGGCGAGAGATACGCAGTATTTT.

The V and J genes are TRBV2 and TRBJ2-2, with TRBD2 matching over 11 bases. V lost 4 bases, J lost 7 bases, and 8 bases stayed unmatched. Germline V gene sequence: CDR1 SNHLY, CDR2 FYNNEI. The CDR3 consists of 16 residues. CDR3 in DNA: TGTGCCAGCAGTGCTACTAGCGGGGGCGGACTCGGGGAGCTGTTTTTT. Its protein product is CASSATSGGGLGELFF.

V usage is TRBV11-2 and J usage is TRBJ2-6, with TRBD2 matching 7 bases. Germline V CDR1 and CDR2: SGHAT, FQNNGV. The V and J ends lost 1 base and 0 bases, in that order; junction bases with no gene match: 9. The CDR3 extends over 19 amino acids. The chain's CDR3 is CASSLVNAGLLSGANVLTF. Here the CDR3 DNA reads TGTGCCAGCAGCTTAGTTAACGCGGGACTACTCTCTGGGGCCAACGTCCTGACTTTC.

CDR3 bases: TGTGCCAGCACTTTAGATAGCTCCTACAATGAGCAGTTCTTC. Amino acids: CASTLDSSYNEQFF. The rearrangement uses TRBV6-2 or TRBV6-3 and TRBJ2-1; D gene ambiguous. This CDR3 contains 14 residues. CDR1 and CDR2 from the germline V gene are MNHEY and SVGEGT. V lost 7 bases and J lost 0, with 10 bases in between.

Ten or more counts support this clonotype. The chain is built from TRBV7-3 and TRBJ2-7; D possibly matches TRBD1 or TRBD2 (5 bases each). CDR3 length: 14 residues. Trimming cost V 5 bases and J 0 bases, with 11 bases left between them. CDR1 and CDR2 (germline): SGHTA, FQGTGA. As DNA, the CDR3 is TGTGCCAGCAGCCCGGGACCAAGCTCCTACGAGCAGTACTTC. The encoded protein is CASSPGPSSYEQYF.

This clonotype has at least ten counts. V usage is TRBV12-3 or TRBV12-4 and J usage is TRBJ2-7; D might be TRBD1 (6 bases). Trimming took off 1 base at V and 3 bases at J, with 10 bases between the two ends. This CDR3 is 14 amino acids long. CDR3 region: CASSLEAGVYEQYF. The CDR3 DNA reads TGTGCCAGCAGTTTAGAGGCAGGGGTCTACGAGCAGTACTTC.

CDR3 amino acids: CASSQTGGITNEKLFF. The CDR3 DNA reads TGTGCCAGCAGCCAGACAGGGGGCATAACTAATGAAAAACTGTTTTTT. V is TRBV7-9 and J is TRBJ1-4; TRBD1 aligns across 10 bases. CDR1 SEHNR and CDR2 FQNEAQ come from the germline V gene (reference sequence). Losses at the gene ends were 5 bases for V and 1 base for J; bases not matched to a gene: 4. This CDR3 has 16 residues.

A few counts support this clonotype. The rearrangement links TRBV20-1 to TRBJ1-6, with D possibly being TRBD1 (5 bases). V lost 2 bases to trimming and J lost 13 bases, with 12 bases between them. Germline assignment: CDR1 DFQATT and CDR2 SNEGSKA (reference sequence). The CDR3 is made up of 12 amino acids. The CDR3 spells CSARLGESPLHF. The CDR3 nucleotides are TGCAGTGCTAGATTGGGGGAATCCCCCCTCCACTTT.

This clonotype was seen only once. V is TRBV18 and J is TRBJ1-6; unclear D gene. Trimming pared 0 bases from V and 6 bases from J, leaving 6 bases between. The germline V gene has CDR1 KGHSH and CDR2 LQKENI. CDR3 length: 14 amino acids. CDR3 residues: CASSPPQSNSPLHF. CDR3 sequence (DNA): TGTGCCAGCTCACCACCACAGAGTAATTCACCCCTCCACTTT.

The genes are TRBV9 and TRBJ2-6; D might be TRBD2 (6 bases). V dropped 0 bases and J dropped 0 bases, with 13 bases sitting between them. Germline CDR1 is SGDLS and CDR2 is YYNGEE. The CDR3 totals 18 residues. The CDR3 DNA is TGTGCCAGCAGCGTAGGAAGCGGGTTGAGCTCTGGGGCCAACGTCCTGACTTTC. Its protein product is CASSVGSGLSSGANVLTF.

The genes are TRBV7-3 and TRBJ2-3; D remains unclear. V was trimmed by 0 bases and J by 7 bases, leaving 14 bases between them. This CDR3 is built from 15 residues. CDR1 and CDR2 from the germline V gene are SGHTA and FQGTGA. The CDR3 sequence is CASSLTFSGRNTQYF. The CDR3, as DNA: TGTGCCAGCAGCTTAACGTTCTCGGGCAGGAATACGCAGTATTTT.